This T cell receptor (beta chain) was identified in a study of cytomegalovirus exposure and HLA in healthy donors. The overall study: Out of 398 genotyped donors, around 80% belonged to the Caucasian-associated ancestry cluster.

Study results and caveats: Most CMV-associated TCR beta chains appeared HLA-restricted in a later analysis. Presence/absence analyses rested on an assumption that sequencing depth was roughly uniform across donors. When a later analysis was performed, an Asian-associated ancestry cluster reportedly had fewer N-insertions than the roughly 670-donor mean.

Germline CDR1 and CDR2: SGHVS and FQNEAQ. CDR3 length equals 17 residues. The V gene end was trimmed by 0 bases and the J gene end by 4 bases; junction bases not matched to a gene: 9. The PCR ran on 60 Vbeta and 13 Jbeta primers. TCRdb keeps only in-frame clones here, not all; method: immunoSEQ multiplex PCR. The sample includes a few hundred thousand clones, more than 55% of them seen just once. Of note for this clone: As yet, its antigen is unknown.

The sequenced material came from PBMCs. This chain links TRBV7-8 with TRBJ2-1; 7 bases are shared with TRBD2. The origin of this receptor is a female donor in good health and CMV-seronegative. CDR3 coding DNA: TGTGCCAGCAGCTTAGCCGCTCAAGCGGGAAATTACAATGAGCAGTTCTTC. It is translated as CASSLAAQAGNYNEQFF.